A selection of T cell receptor beta chains follows, all from one sample in a study of CD8 T cells in ankylosing spondylitis. TCRdb redid the calling of the 5' RACE reads with MiXCR, one entry per CDR3 protein. This sample has 350,000 to 450,000 distinct CDR3 sequences, with 26% found just once. The sample comprised blood, either unsorted or a sorted T cell fraction (not recorded which). The source is a male donor with ankylosing spondylitis. Both conserved end residues are part of each CDR3. A D gene is named only where the DNA matches it firmly. Rows may omit the clone size; those that give it use once, few, many or a size class.

D: NA; V: TRBV10-3; size: few; J: TRBJ2-2; DNA: TGTGCCATCAGTGGAACGGGACCGAACACCGGGGAGCTGTTTTTT; CDR3: CAISGTGPNTGELFF
D: TRBD2; V: TRBV5-1; size: NA; J: TRBJ2-1; DNA: TGCGCCAGCAGCTTGGCCGTGGCTAGCGGGAGAAATGAGCAGTTCTTC; CDR3: CASSLAVASGRNEQFF
D: NA; V: TRBV20-1; size: NA; J: TRBJ2-1; DNA: TGCAGTGCTGCCCAGAGGGAGCAGTTCTTC; CDR3: CSAAQREQFF
D: TRBD2; V: TRBV5-1; size: NA; J: TRBJ2-3; DNA: TGCGCCAGCAGCCTAGCCGGGACTAGCGCCACAGATACGCAGTATTTT; CDR3: CASSLAGTSATDTQYF
D: NA; V: TRBV12-3/TRBV12-4; size: NA; J: TRBJ2-1; DNA: TGTGCCAGCACCAACGGACGGGGGTTTGACAATGAGCAGTTCTTC; CDR3: CASTNGRGFDNEQFF
D: NA; V: TRBV7-2; size: NA; J: TRBJ2-1; DNA: TGTGCCAGCAGCTTAGGGAAGAGCACCTACAATGAGCAGTTCTTC; CDR3: CASSLGKSTYNEQFF
D: NA; V: TRBV3-1; size: NA; J: TRBJ2-7; DNA: TGTGCCAGCAGCCTCGGTGGAGCCCGGGGGAGTTACGAGCAGTACTTC; CDR3: CASSLGGARGSYEQYF
D: NA; V: TRBV20-1; size: NA; J: TRBJ2-3; DNA: TGCAGTGCTAGGGGCAGCGCAGATACGCAGTATTTT; CDR3: CSARGSADTQYF
D: TRBD2; V: TRBV27; size: NA; J: TRBJ2-5; DNA: TGTGCCAGCAGTTCGGGACTAGCGGGAGAGAACACGGGGAATACCTTCTTAGAGACCCAGTACTTC; CDR3: CASSSGLAGENTGNTFLETQYF
D: TRBD2; V: TRBV7-8; size: NA; J: TRBJ2-1; DNA: TGTGCCAGCACCCCACGCCCGGGACTAGCGGCAACATACAATGAGCAGTTCTTC; CDR3: CASTPRPGLAATYNEQFF